These 16 T cell receptor beta chains came from one sample sequenced in a study of T cell responses to AZD1222 COVID-19 vaccine. Only in-frame clones appear in the TCRdb table, and some are missing; sequencing was by immunoSEQ multiplex PCR. This sample has around 130,000 clones, with 90% found just once. The sample here was peripheral blood, taken 28 days after the second dose of the MenACWY control vaccine. Receptors originate from an adult who received the MenACWY meningococcal vaccine as a control.

The CDR3: CASKGFNYGYTF. The CDR3 DNA reads as TGTGCCAGCAAAGGTTTTAACTATGGCTACACCTTC. This chain links TRBV28 with TRBJ1-2; D remains ambiguous. The CDR3 has 12 amino acids. The V end lost 7 bases, the J end lost 1 base, and 7 bases lay between the germline ends. Per the germline V gene, CDR1 is MDHEN and CDR2 is SYDVKM.

The chain combines TRBV25-1 with TRBJ2-2; D unclear. Per germline, CDR1 MGHDK and CDR2 SYGVNS. V lost 10 bases, J lost 0 bases, and 12 bases lay in between. CDR3 length: 14 residues. The CDR3 is CATTDPTNTGELFF. CDR3 nucleotides: TGTGCCACTACAGACCCGACGAACACCGGGGAGCTGTTTTTT.

The V and J genes are TRBV3-1 (or the pseudogene TRBV3-2) and TRBJ2-5; 9 bases map to TRBD1. The ends lost 1 base at V and 4 bases at J; junction bases unmatched: 7. The CDR3 extends over 16 amino acids. CDR1 is LGHDT and CDR2 is YNNKEL in the germline V gene (reference sequence). For the CDR3, the DNA is TGTGCCAGCAGCCAAGCCCCCACAGGGGGCTTAGAGACCCAGTACTTC. It yields the protein CASSQAPTGGLETQYF.

This clone appeared a single time. V is TRBV25-1 and J is TRBJ2-1, with TRBD2 identical over 11 bases. The ends lost 5 bases at V and 7 bases at J; junction bases unmatched: 7. CDR1 and CDR2 (germline): MGHDK, SYGVNS. This CDR3 comprises 15 residues. CDR3 sequence (DNA): TGTGCCAGCAGTAAACTAGCGGGAGTACAAAATGAGCAGTTCTTC. This codes for CASSKLAGVQNEQFF. The entire variable domain, with the rest obtained from reference TRBV25-1 and TRBJ2-1, is as follows: EADIYQTPRYLVIGTGKKITLECSQTMGHDKMYWYQQDPGMELHLIHYSYGVNSTEKGDLSSESTVSRIRTEHFPLTLESARPSHTSQYLCASSKLAGVQNEQFFGPGTRLTVL.

The chain couples TRBV11-2 to TRBJ2-1; possible D gene TRBD1, 5 bases. The V and J ends lost 6 bases and 1 base respectively, with 10 bases between them. There are 14 residues in the CDR3. Germline CDR1 reads SGHAT; CDR2 reads FQNNGV. CDR3 nucleotides: TGTGCCAGCAGACGTAGGGGTTCCTACAATGAGCAGTTCTTC. This codes for CASRRRGSYNEQFF.

The V and J genes are TRBV19 and TRBJ2-7; 8 bases are shared with TRBD1. CDR1 is LNHDA and CDR2 is SQIVND in the germline V gene (reference sequence). J gave up 1 base and V 3 bases, and 5 bases lay outside the gene matches. The CDR3 covers 15 residues. The CDR3 region is CASSMGTGPSYEQYV. The CDR3 bases are TGTGCCAGTAGTATGGGGACAGGACCTTCCTACGAGCAGTACGTC.

The rearrangement links TRBV29-1 to TRBJ2-1; 8 positions agree with TRBD1. Trimming at V came to 5 bases and at J to 4 bases, leaving 7 bases not matched to a gene. The CDR3 extends over 14 amino acids. Germline CDR1 reads SQVTM; CDR2 reads ANQGSEA. CDR3 sequence: CSVRTGNYYNEQFF. DNA for the CDR3: TGCAGCGTTAGGACAGGGAATTATTACAATGAGCAGTTCTTC.

The chain is built from TRBV6-5 and TRBJ2-1, with 9 bases aligning to TRBD2. This CDR3 is built from 16 residues. Germline-derived CDR1 and CDR2 are MNHEY and SVGAGI. The junction had 7 bases not matched to a gene; V was cut back by 2 bases and J by 5 bases. For the CDR3, the DNA is TGTGCCAGCAGTTACGAGGCGACTAGCGGAAACAATGAGCAGTTCTTC. It yields the protein CASSYEATSGNNEQFF.

The chain recombines TRBV28 with TRBJ2-3, with D possibly TRBD1 on 5 matching bases. Trimming shortened V by 6 bases and J by 1 base, and 17 bases separated the two germline ends. The CDR3 loop spans 16 amino acids. The germline V gene has CDR1 MDHEN and CDR2 SYDVKM. In DNA form, the CDR3 reads TGTGCCAGCAGCAAAAACAGGCAACTTCGCACAGATACGCAGTATTTT. It codes for CASSKNRQLRTDTQYF.

The sample holds a few counts of this clone. The gene calls are TRBV7-9 and TRBJ2-3; 7 bases line up with TRBD2. CDR1 and CDR2 from the germline V gene are SEHNR and FQNEAQ (reference sequence). The CDR3 is made up of 19 amino acids. V lost 6 bases, J lost 5 bases, and 23 bases stayed unmatched. The CDR3 reads CASRPARVRGFSEIDTQYF. As DNA, the CDR3 is TGTGCCAGCAGACCAGCTCGGGTGCGGGGGTTTTCCGAAATAGATACGCAGTATTTT.

About this clone: The same CDR3 can be traced to other DNA sequences in this sample. The chain is built from TRBV19 and TRBJ1-5; D perhaps matches TRBD1 (5 bases). The CDR3 is made up of 15 amino acids. Germline V gives CDR1 LNHDA, CDR2 SQIVND (reference sequence). V was pared by 1 base and J by 1 base, with 8 bases between. The DNA for the CDR3 is TGTGCCAGTAGTATAGGGCAGGGAAGCAATCAGCCCCAGCATTTT. Amino acids: CASSIGQGSNQPQHF. The full variable domain, in which reference TRBV19 and TRBJ1-5 provide the parts outside the CDR3, is DGGITQSPKYLFRKEGQNVTLSCEQNLNHDAMYWYRQDPGQGLRLIYYSQIVNDFQKGDIAEGYSVSREKKESFPLTVTSAQKNPTAFYLCASSIGQGSNQPQHFGDGTRLSIL.

The J gene is TRBJ1-1, the V gene TRBV5-4; no clear D gene. Per the germline V gene, CDR1 is SGHNT and CDR2 is YYREEE (reference sequence). Trimming pared 0 bases from V and 2 bases from J, leaving 5 bases between. The CDR3 runs to 13 residues. The CDR3 here is CASSLGVNTEAFF. DNA for the CDR3: TGTGCCAGCAGCTTGGGAGTAAACACTGAAGCTTTCTTT. The full variable domain, completed using reference TRBV5-4 and TRBJ1-1, is ETGVTQSPTHLIKTRGQQVTLRCSSQSGHNTVSWYQQALGQGPQFIFQYYREEENGRGNFPPRFSGLQFPNYSSELNVNALELDDSALYLCASSLGVNTEAFFGQGTRLTVV.

The chain combines TRBV19 with TRBJ2-7, with D uncertain. The CDR3 extends over 11 amino acids. Germline V gene lookup returns CDR1 LNHDA and CDR2 SQIVND (reference sequence). The V and J ends lost 3 bases and 5 bases respectively, with 5 bases between them. CDR3 in amino acids: CASSIGNEQYF. For the CDR3, the DNA is TGTGCCAGTAGTATTGGGAACGAGCAGTACTTC.

J is TRBJ1-2 and V is TRBV29-1; D ambiguous. The CDR3 contains 13 residues. Germline assignment: CDR1 SQVTM and CDR2 ANQGSEA. V was clipped by 0 bases and J by 4 bases, with 9 bases between them. CDR3 bases: TGCAGCGTTGAAGACCGCGCTACCTATGGCTACACCTTC. Translation gives CSVEDRATYGYTF. The whole variable domain, filled in from reference TRBV29-1 and TRBJ1-2, reads SAVISQKPSRDICQRGTSLTIQCQVDSQVTMMFWYRQQPGQSLTLIATANQGSEATYESGFVIDKFPISRPNLTFSTLTVSNMSPEDSSIYLCSVEDRATYGYTFGSGTRLTVV.

V is TRBV28 and J is TRBJ2-1; 8 bases map to TRBD1. Per germline, CDR1 MDHEN and CDR2 SYDVKM. With V trimmed by 5 bases and J by 3 bases, 9 bases remained unmatched. The CDR3 has 16 residues. CDR3 residues: CASSPTGTGIYNEQFF. The CDR3, as DNA: TGTGCCAGCAGTCCGACCGGGACAGGTATCTACAATGAGCAGTTCTTC.

This clone appeared a few times. V is TRBV28 and J is TRBJ1-5; D is unresolved. The germline V gene has CDR1 MDHEN and CDR2 SYDVKM. V lost 4 bases to trimming and J lost 6 bases, with 13 bases between them. The CDR3 is 14 amino acids. CDR3 in amino acids: CASSSGLRSQPQHF. CDR3 sequence (DNA): TGTGCCAGCAGTTCAGGACTGAGGAGTCAGCCCCAGCATTTT.